Below, 8 T cell receptor beta chains from the same sample are listed, as sequenced in a study of blood T cell repertoires in COVID-19 (dated by TCRdb to 2018 to 2021). Receptor libraries were prepared by the immunoSEQ multiplex PCR assay. This immuneACCESS table, as held by TCRdb, lists in-frame sequences with V and J called but not all clones. Of the missing ones, under half trace to an unresolved V gene in checked studies; the others have no known cause. Counted in this sample were around 68,000 clones; roughly 88% of them appeared once. The ten top clones hold 2% to 2.5% of the sample. The sequencing sample was made of peripheral blood. These receptors all come from a human donor in a cohort sampled during active COVID-19.

V is TRBV10-2 and J is TRBJ2-2, with 9 positions matching TRBD2. The CDR3 is made up of 15 amino acids. The junction had 5 bases not matched to a gene; V was cut back by 4 bases and J by 5 bases. Looked up from germline, CDR1 is WSHSY and CDR2 is SAAADI. The CDR3 coding sequence is TGCGCCAGCAGTGGTACCAGCGGGAGGACCGGGGAGCTGTTTTTT. Its protein is CASSGTSGRTGELFF.

The V and J genes are TRBV4-2 and TRBJ2-1, with 7 bases identical to TRBD2. In germline, CDR1 is LGHNA, CDR2 YNFKEQ. CDR3 length: 16 residues. J was trimmed by 9 bases and V by 3 bases; bases with no gene match: 14. The chain's CDR3 is CASSHSRASGAGEQFF. DNA for the CDR3: TGTGCCAGCAGCCATTCTCGGGCTAGCGGAGCGGGTGAGCAGTTCTTC.

The V call is TRBV29-1, the J call TRBJ1-2; D perhaps matches TRBD1 (6 bases). CDR1 and CDR2 from the germline V gene are SQVTM and ANQGSEA. The CDR3 is 12 amino acids. With 2 bases removed from V and 6 bases from J, the gap between germline ends came to 10 bases. CDR3 protein: CSVEQGRDGYTF. CDR3 sequence (DNA): TGCAGCGTTGAACAGGGGAGGGATGGCTACACCTTC.

The V call is TRBV7-9, the J call TRBJ1-1; D call uncertain. CDR3 length equals 12 residues. Germline CDR1 and CDR2: SEHNR and FQNEAQ (reference sequence). V was trimmed by 5 bases and J by 9 bases, leaving 13 bases between them. Written as DNA, the CDR3 is TGTGCCAGCAGCCTCCCCGAGCCGAAAGCTTTCTTT. Its translation: CASSLPEPKAFF.

The rearrangement links TRBV18 to TRBJ2-2, with TRBD2 matching over 12 bases. Trimming removed 5 bases from V and 1 base from J; junction bases left unmatched: 2. CDR3 length: 16 amino acids. Looked up from germline, CDR1 is KGHSH and CDR2 is LQKENI. The CDR3 bases are TGTGCCAGCTCAGCGACTAGCGGGAGGAACACCGGGGAGCTGTTTTTT. Translated: CASSATSGRNTGELFF.

The V and J genes are TRBV28 and TRBJ1-2, with 7 positions matching TRBD1. V shed 2 bases, J shed 7 bases, and the junction held 4 bases outside the gene matches. The CDR3 runs 13 residues. Germline V gene data show CDR1 as MDHEN and CDR2 as SYDVKM. This CDR3 reads CASSLTGERGYTF. CDR3 DNA sequence: TGTGCCAGCAGTTTAACAGGGGAACGTGGCTACACCTTC.

In nucleotides, the CDR3 is TGTGCCAGCAGCCCTCGCAGGCCCGGGGTTGGCTACACCTTC. Protein: CASSPRRPGVGYTF. The chain links TRBV9 to TRBJ1-2; D is uncertain. Trimming left V 4 bases short and J 7 bases short, with 17 bases between. Germline-derived CDR1 and CDR2 are SGDLS and YYNGEE. The CDR3 extends over 14 amino acids.

The chain couples TRBV3-1 (or the pseudogene TRBV3-2) to TRBJ2-1; possible D gene TRBD2, 5 bases. CDR3 length equals 13 residues. Germline V gene lookup returns CDR1 LGHDT and CDR2 YNNKEL (reference sequence). V was trimmed by 6 bases and J by 8 bases, leaving 14 bases between them. The CDR3 DNA sequence: TGTGCCAGCAGTCCTAATTTCGGGGATGAGCAGTTCTTC. Translating it yields CASSPNFGDEQFF.